This T cell receptor (beta chain) was observed in a study of glioma-infiltrating T cells. Study-level background: Samples included WHO grade II oligodendrogliomas or astrocytomas and initial-diagnosis grade IV glioblastomas. Glioma patients had dexamethasone for six or fewer days before surgery.

Amplification of TCR alpha and beta CDR3 regions from RNA used iRepertoire nested multiplex PCR. TCRdb re-called the multiplex PCR reads with MiXCR, one entry per CDR3 protein. This sample has 300,000 to 450,000 distinct CDR3 sequences, with around 38% found just once. About this clonotype itself: The junction shows a germline mismatch at one end, possibly a read error.

This TCR was recovered from a human donor with low-grade glioma or glioblastoma, undergoing nonglioma brain surgery, or in good health (not recorded which). Input material: glioma tissue, nonneoplastic brain tissue, or PBMCs (not recorded which).

For the CDR3, the DNA is TGTGCCAGCAGCTTGAGTTGGGATAGGGACACTAAAGCTTTCTTT. It translates to CASSLSWDRDTKAFF. The gene calls are TRBV11-1 and TRBJ1-1, with D perhaps matching TRBD1 (6 bases). Germline V CDR1 and CDR2: SGHAT, FQDESV (reference sequence). CDR3 size: 15 residues. The full variable domain, with the rest looked up from reference TRBV11-1 and TRBJ1-1, is EAEVAQSPRYKITEKSQAVAFWCDPISGHATLYWYRQILGQGPELLVQFQDESVVDDSQLPKDRFSAERLKGVDSTLKIQPAELGDSAMYLCASSLSWDRDTKAFFGQGTRLTVV.